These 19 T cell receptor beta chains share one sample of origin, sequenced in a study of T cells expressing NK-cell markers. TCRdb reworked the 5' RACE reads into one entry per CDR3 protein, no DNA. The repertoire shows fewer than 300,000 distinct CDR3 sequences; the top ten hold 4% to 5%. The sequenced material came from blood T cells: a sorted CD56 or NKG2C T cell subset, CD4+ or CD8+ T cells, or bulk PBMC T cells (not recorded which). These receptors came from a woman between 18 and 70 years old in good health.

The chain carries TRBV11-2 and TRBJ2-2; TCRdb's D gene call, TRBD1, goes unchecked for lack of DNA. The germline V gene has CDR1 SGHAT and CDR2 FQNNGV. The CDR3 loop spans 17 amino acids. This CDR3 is CASSLRTVRRPTGELFF.

CDR3 residues: CASSLGKPGQRNQPQHF. The chain links TRBV12-3 or TRBV12-4 to TRBJ1-5; TCRdb's assignment of TRBD1 cannot be checked, as there is no DNA. This CDR3 spans 17 amino acids.

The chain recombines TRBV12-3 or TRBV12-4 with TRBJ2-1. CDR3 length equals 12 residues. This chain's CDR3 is CASTKDHNEQFF.

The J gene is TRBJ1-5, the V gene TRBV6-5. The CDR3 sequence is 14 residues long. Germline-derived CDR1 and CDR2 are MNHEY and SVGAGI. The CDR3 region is CASSSVGGGQPQHF.

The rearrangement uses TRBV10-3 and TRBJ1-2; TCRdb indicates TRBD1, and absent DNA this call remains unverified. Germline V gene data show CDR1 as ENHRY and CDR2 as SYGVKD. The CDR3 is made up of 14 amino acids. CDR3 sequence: CAISEEGGLYGYTF.

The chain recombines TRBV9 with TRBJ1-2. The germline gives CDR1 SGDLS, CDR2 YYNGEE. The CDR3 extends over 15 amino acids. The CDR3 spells CASSVGEAANYGYTF.

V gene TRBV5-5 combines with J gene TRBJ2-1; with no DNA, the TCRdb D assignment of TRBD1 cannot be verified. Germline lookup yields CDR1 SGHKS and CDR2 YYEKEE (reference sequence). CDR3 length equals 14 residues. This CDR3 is CASSLAGTGGEQFF.

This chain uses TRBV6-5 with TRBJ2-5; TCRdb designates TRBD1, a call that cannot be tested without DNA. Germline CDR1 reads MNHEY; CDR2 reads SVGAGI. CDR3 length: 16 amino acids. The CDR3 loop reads CASRNTGGAPQETQYF.

CDR3 residues: CASSLRENEQFF. The rearrangement links TRBV3-1 to TRBJ2-1; TCRdb's D call of TRBD2 is untestable without DNA. The length of the CDR3 is 12 residues. The germline CDR1 and CDR2 sequences are LGHDT and YNNKEL (reference sequence).

The CDR3 here is CASRGYGGELFF. The chain joins TRBV12-3 or TRBV12-4 to TRBJ2-2. This CDR3 spans 12 amino acids.

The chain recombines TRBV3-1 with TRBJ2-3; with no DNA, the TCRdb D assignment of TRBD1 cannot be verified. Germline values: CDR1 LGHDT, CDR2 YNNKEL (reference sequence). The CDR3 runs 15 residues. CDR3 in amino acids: CASSLRQVKEDTQYF.

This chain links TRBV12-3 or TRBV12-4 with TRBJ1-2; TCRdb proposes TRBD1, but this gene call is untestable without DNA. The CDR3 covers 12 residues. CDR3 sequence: CASSPRPGRYTF.

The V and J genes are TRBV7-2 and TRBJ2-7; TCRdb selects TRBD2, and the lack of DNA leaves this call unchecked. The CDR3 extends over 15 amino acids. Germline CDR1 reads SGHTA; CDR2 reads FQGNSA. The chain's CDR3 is CASSAGAGGPYEQYF. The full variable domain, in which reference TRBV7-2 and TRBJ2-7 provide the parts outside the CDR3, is GAGVSQSPSNKVTEKGKDVELRCDPISGHTALYWYRQSLGQGLEFLIYFQGNSAPDKSGLPSDRFSAERTGGSVSTLTIQRTQQEDSAVYLCASSAGAGGPYEQYFGPGTRLTVT.

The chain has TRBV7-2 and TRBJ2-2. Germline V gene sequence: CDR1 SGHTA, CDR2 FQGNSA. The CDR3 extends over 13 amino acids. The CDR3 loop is CASSPRNTGELFF. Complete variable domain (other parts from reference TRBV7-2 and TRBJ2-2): GAGVSQSPSNKVTEKGKDVELRCDPISGHTALYWYRQSLGQGLEFLIYFQGNSAPDKSGLPSDRFSAERTGGSVSTLTIQRTQQEDSAVYLCASSPRNTGELFFGEGSRLTVL.

The CDR3 region is CASSLGSSYNSPLHF. The gene calls are TRBV12-3 or TRBV12-4 and TRBJ1-6. This CDR3 has 15 residues.

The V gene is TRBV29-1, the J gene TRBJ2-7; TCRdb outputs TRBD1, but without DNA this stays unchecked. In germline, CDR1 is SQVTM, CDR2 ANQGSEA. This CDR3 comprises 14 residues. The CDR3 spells CSVTRQGKAYEQYF.

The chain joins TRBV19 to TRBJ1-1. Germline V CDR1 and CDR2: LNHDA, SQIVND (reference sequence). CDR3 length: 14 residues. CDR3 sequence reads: CASSIDRANTEAFF.

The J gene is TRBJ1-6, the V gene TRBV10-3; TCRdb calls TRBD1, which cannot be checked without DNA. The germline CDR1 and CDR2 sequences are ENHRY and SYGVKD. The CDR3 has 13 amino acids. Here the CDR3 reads CAIKDRDNSPLHF.

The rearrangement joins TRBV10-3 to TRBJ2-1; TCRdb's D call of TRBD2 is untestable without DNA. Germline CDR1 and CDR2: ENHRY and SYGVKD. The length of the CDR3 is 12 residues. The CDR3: CAISLAANEQFF.